These T cell receptor beta chains were read from a single sample in a study of cytomegalovirus exposure and HLA in healthy donors. The method was immunoSEQ multiplex PCR; TCRdb's version includes in-frame clones alone and lacks a portion of them. The sample lists 250,000 to 350,000 clones; 87% were seen once. Source material: PBMCs. The source of these receptors is a woman in her twenties or thirties in good health and CMV-seropositive. The conserved cysteine and the conserved F or W are not part of the CDR3 here. The order of the fields is J gene, V gene, CDR3 protein.

>TRBJ2-7|TRBV2
ASSDDYEQY
>TRBJ1-6|TRBV2
ASSGDNSPLH
>TRBJ1-5|TRBV15
ATSRDTGYQPQH
>TRBJ1-1|TRBV5-6
ASSLGGPNTEAF
>TRBJ2-2|TRBV18
ASSLTGIIIPSNTGELF
>TRBJ2-3|TRBV13
ASSAQLPFDRGVGTDTQY
>TRBJ2-2|TRBV6-4
ASSGVARTNTGELF
>TRBJ2-6|TRBV27
ASSFGGSGANVLT
>TRBJ1-2|TRBV27
ASSLDAFGRFNYGYT
>TRBJ1-2|TRBV4-2
ASSQAGQDAGGYT
>TRBJ2-1|TRBV27
ASSSPHEQF
>TRBJ2-2|TRBV6-5
ASSLRRGTGELF
>TRBJ1-5|TRBV27
ASSLGHNQPQH
>TRBJ2-2|TRBV11-3
ASTRDRNTGELF
>TRBJ2-3|TRBV27
ASSILGQGRTDTQY
>TRBJ2-5|TRBV28
ASREGAQETQY
>TRBJ2-4|TRBV15
ATSKGLKNIQY
>TRBJ2-7|TRBV27
ASGPYEQY
>TRBJ1-1|TRBV28
ASGKHREAF
>TRBJ2-1|TRBV7-9
ASSPMTSGRTSEQF
>TRBJ1-5|TRBV5-8
ASRWLSNQPQH